Shown below are 7 T cell receptor beta chains from a single sample sequenced in a study of blood T cell repertoires in COVID-19 (dated by TCRdb to 2018 to 2021). Receptor libraries were prepared by the immunoSEQ multiplex PCR assay. In TCRdb, the immuneACCESS table is reduced to in-frame sequences with V and J assigned. These tables do not hold every clone; where another copy was compared, an unresolved V gene accounts for under half, and the others remain unexplained. For this sample there are roughly 150,000 clones; about 85% appear just once. The ten largest clones represent approximately 8.1% of the sample. Sequences were obtained from peripheral blood. Source of these receptors: a woman of 80 years or more with COVID-19, enrolled during active disease.

The chain links TRBV7-3 to TRBJ2-1, with TRBD2 matching 11 bases. V lost 5 bases to trimming and J lost 4 bases; unmatched junction nucleotides: 7. Germline V gene data show CDR1 as SGHTA and CDR2 as FQGTGA. This CDR3 is built from 16 residues. The DNA of the CDR3 is TGTGCCAGCAGCCCACCCGGGACTAGCGGTTACAATGAGCAGTTCTTC. Translation: CASSPPGTSGYNEQFF.

The J gene is TRBJ2-7, the V gene TRBV27, with D possibly being TRBD1 (5 bases). V was cut by 3 bases and J by 4 bases, with 10 bases left in between. Germline V gene lookup returns CDR1 MNHEY and CDR2 SMNVEV (reference sequence). The CDR3 is 13 amino acids. CDR3 bases: TGTGCCAGCAGTTTCAGGGTCGGGTACGAGCAGTACTTC. Amino acid sequence: CASSFRVGYEQYF.

The chain couples TRBV3-1 (or the pseudogene TRBV3-2) to TRBJ1-2, with D possibly TRBD1 on 5 matching bases. V lost 3 bases to trimming and J lost 4 bases, with 15 bases between them. The V gene's germline CDR1 is LGHDT and CDR2 YNNKEL (reference sequence). The CDR3 contains 15 residues. The CDR3 loop is CASSHRRDYGYGYTF. The CDR3 DNA follows: TGTGCCAGCAGCCATCGCAGGGATTATGGCTATGGCTACACCTTC.

The chain employs TRBV6-5 and TRBJ2-7; D is undetermined. The V gene's germline CDR1 is MNHEY and CDR2 SVGAGI. CDR3 length: 11 amino acids. Trimming removed 4 bases from V and 4 bases from J, with 5 bases in between. CDR3 protein: CASSSYYEQYF. The CDR3 DNA is TGTGCCAGCAGTTCGTATTACGAGCAGTACTTC.

This sequence joins TRBV2 and TRBJ2-6; 7 bases line up with TRBD2. There are 18 residues in the CDR3. With 6 bases clipped from V and 2 bases from J, the junction kept 13 bases outside the gene matches. CDR1 SNHLY and CDR2 FYNNEI come from the germline V gene. CDR3 sequence (DNA): TGTGCCAGCAGCGCATTGGGGGGGACGGGCCCTGGGGCCAACGTCCTGACTTTC. Encoded protein: CASSALGGTGPGANVLTF. The full variable domain, in which reference TRBV2 and TRBJ2-6 provide the parts outside the CDR3, is EPEVTQTPSHQVTQMGQEVILRCVPISNHLYFYWYRQILGQKVEFLVSFYNNEISEKSEIFDDQFSVERPDGSNFTLKIRSTKLEDSAMYFCASSALGGTGPGANVLTFGAGSRLTVL.

The J gene is TRBJ1-4, the V gene TRBV12-3 or TRBV12-4; the D is unclear. CDR3 length: 12 residues. With 6 bases removed from V and 7 bases from J, the gap between germline ends came to 9 bases. The CDR3 DNA follows: TGTGCCAGCAGCCCCTCCGGTGAAAAACTGTTTTTT. Its protein is CASSPSGEKLFF.

This chain joins TRBV29-1 and TRBJ1-5; 7 nucleotides match TRBD1. The CDR3 has 14 amino acids. In germline, CDR1 is SQVTM, CDR2 ANQGSEA. V lost 4 bases to trimming and J lost 2 bases; unmatched junction nucleotides: 5. CDR3 coding DNA: TGCAGCGTTGGAGGGGGCGGCGGCAATCAGCCCCAGCATTTT. This translates into CSVGGGGGNQPQHF.